The entry below describes one T cell receptor (beta chain). Its antigen is not identified. The germline V gene has CDR1 SQVTM and CDR2 ANQGSEA. The CDR3 is 11 amino acids. Trimming stripped 5 bases from V and 1 base from J, with 5 bases between. This entry is derived from a study of cytomegalovirus exposure and HLA in healthy donors. Study-level results: In vitro assays verified that three CMV-associated chains recognized CMV antigens specifically. Reports described diagnosis of cytomegalovirus status by the classifier as highly specific and sensitive.

Data came from immunoSEQ multiplex PCR; TCRdb stores just in-frame clones and leaves some out. This table holds about 150,000 clones, roughly four fifths found once. The sample was PBMCs. This receptor was identified in a man in his thirties or forties in good health and CMV-seropositive. V and J are TRBV29-1 and TRBJ1-1; D not certain. The CDR3 coding sequence is TGCAGCGTTATACAGAACACTGAAGCTTTCTTT. Protein product: CSVIQNTEAFF.